This TCR beta chain derives from a study of blood T cells in healthy people across ages. Of note for this clonotype: Its antigen is currently unknown.

PCR was performed a second time for roughly 6 to 12 cycles using a sample-barcoded 5' primer and a J-beta primer mix. TCRdb reprocessed the 5' RACE reads via MiXCR and lists one record per CDR3 protein. The table lists 910,000 or so distinct CDR3 sequences, roughly half of them singletons, with about a fifth in the top ten. The germline V gene encodes CDR1 DFQATT and CDR2 SNEGSKA (reference sequence). This CDR3 region has 11 residues. Findings and limits, study-wide: Estimated diversity across one million T cells was deemed an underestimate. Roughly linear declines in TCR beta diversity per million T cells occurred with age. Bulk PBMC profiling left naive and antigen-experienced comparisons inconclusive.

They isolated at least 7 million PBMCs from each sample. Material for sequencing was blood. The chain carries TRBV20-1 and TRBJ2-7, with D tentatively TRBD2 (5 bases). The J call is in doubt because the DNA end fits TRBJ2-5 better. This sequence was found in a woman aged 60-75 years in good health. CDR3 sequence (DNA): TGCAGTGCTAGGAGGAGGGAGACCCAGTACTTC. It translates to CSARRRETQYF.